The entry below describes one T cell receptor beta chain. Its cognate antigen is unknown. Employing constant-segment primers, 5'RACE generated TCR alpha and TCR beta cDNA libraries bearing sample barcodes and UMIs. One entry per CDR3 protein, called by TCRdb with MiXCR from the 5' RACE reads. The sample holds roughly 150,000 distinct CDR3 sequences; more than 14% are singletons and the top ten take 11% to 15%. The entry originates in a study of T-cell memory formation after mild COVID-19. General study findings and limits: Pre-infection memory carried some responding clones, suggesting that cross-reactive memory joined.

The length of the CDR3 is 17 residues. CDR1 is SGDLS and CDR2 is YYNGEE in the germline V gene. The junction had 7 bases not matched to a gene; V was cut back by 3 bases and J by 1 base. The chain links TRBV9 to TRBJ2-2; 9 positions match TRBD2. This receptor was obtained from an adult woman who had mild COVID-19 (a few samples of this study predate the infection). Cell type and time point are not known. Input material: PBMCs or a T cell subset sorted from them (not recorded which). The CDR3 protein is CASSGRLAGMNTGELFF. For the CDR3, the DNA is TGTGCCAGCAGCGGACGGCTAGCGGGGATGAACACCGGGGAGCTGTTTTTT.